The present T cell receptor beta chain was sequenced within a study of beta chain features in type 1 diabetes. Study-wide findings and caveats: The study found moderately but significantly shorter TCRB CDR3s in all four CD4+ subsets of Type 1 diabetes patients. It was not settled here whether HLA type affects TCRB rearrangement.

The sample holds a few counts of this clone. The antigen remains unidentified. Investigators reverse transcribed all isolated RNA, so they sequenced expressed TCRB transcripts. Sequencing was performed with immunoSEQ multiplex PCR; in TCRdb, only in-frame clones are kept and a portion is missing. The repertoire includes a few hundred thousand clones, around 10% of them detected once, and roughly 0.54% sits in the top ten. Each of the CD4+ naive, central memory, regulatory and stem cell-like memory populations was sorted via CD45RO/CCR7/CD25/CD127/CD95/CD27. The CDR3 has 13 amino acids. The ends were cut back, 4 bases at V and 2 bases at J, with 7 bases in the middle. Germline loops: CDR1 SGHTA, CDR2 FQGNSA.

This sequence joins TRBV7-2 and TRBJ2-3; D is unresolved. This sequence was found in a man aged 25-40 years with type 1 diabetes. Material: central memory CD4+ T cells from blood. The CDR3 bases are TGTGCCAGCAGCTCTCCTATCACAGATACGCAGTATTTT. This encodes CASSSPITDTQYF.